These T cell receptor beta chains were read from a single sample in a study of blood T cell repertoires in COVID-19. Generated by immunoSEQ multiplex PCR, the TCRdb table keeps only in-frame clones and is missing some. The data show 200,000 to 300,000 clones, just under 90% seen once. The sequencing sample was made of PBMCs or T cells enriched from blood (not recorded which). The receptor source for this set is a woman in her 30s with acute COVID-19. The CDR3 runs from the conserved cysteine through the conserved F or W.

j_call: TRBJ1-1
v_call: TRBV5-1
cdr3_aa: CASRLNAEAFF

j_call: TRBJ2-7
v_call: TRBV10-3
cdr3_aa: CAISADSGTYEQYF

j_call: TRBJ2-7
v_call: TRBV7-9
cdr3_aa: CASSWTGAYEQYF

j_call: TRBJ1-2
v_call: TRBV6-5
cdr3_aa: CASRAGHLYGYTF

j_call: TRBJ2-3
v_call: TRBV7-8
cdr3_aa: CASSSHTGTSGVDTQYF

j_call: TRBJ1-2
v_call: TRBV3-1/TRBV3-2
cdr3_aa: CASSQRDTVLNGYTF

j_call: TRBJ1-1
v_call: TRBV15
cdr3_aa: CATSRRTDTEAFF

j_call: TRBJ2-3
v_call: TRBV5-1
cdr3_aa: CASSRGGESTDTQYF

j_call: TRBJ2-3
v_call: TRBV29-1
cdr3_aa: CSVDRDRVTDTQYF

j_call: TRBJ2-3
v_call: TRBV14
cdr3_aa: CASSQPTWAGADTQYF

j_call: TRBJ2-7
v_call: TRBV6-5
cdr3_aa: CASSYSAGGDEQYF

j_call: TRBJ1-2
v_call: TRBV6-5
cdr3_aa: CASDSGFGYTF

j_call: TRBJ1-1
v_call: TRBV6-5
cdr3_aa: CASGERTDTVAFF

j_call: TRBJ2-5
v_call: TRBV6-2/TRBV6-3
cdr3_aa: CASSPLRKDLGQETQYF

j_call: TRBJ1-6
v_call: TRBV6-1
cdr3_aa: CASSDPERGSPLHF

j_call: TRBJ2-1
v_call: TRBV11-2
cdr3_aa: CASSYTTGDVSYNEQFF

j_call: TRBJ1-5
v_call: TRBV2
cdr3_aa: CASSDLTQGVFNQPQHF

j_call: TRBJ1-5
v_call: TRBV12-5
cdr3_aa: CASGGGDRHNQPQHF

j_call: TRBJ2-7
v_call: TRBV3-1/TRBV3-2
cdr3_aa: CASSHSRYEQYF

j_call: TRBJ1-1
v_call: TRBV11-2
cdr3_aa: CASSLKVRGDTEAFF

j_call: TRBJ1-3
v_call: TRBV24-1
cdr3_aa: CATSDSLAASPSGNTIYF

j_call: TRBJ1-5
v_call: TRBV28
cdr3_aa: CASSPWTAYSNQPQHF

j_call: TRBJ2-1
v_call: TRBV30
cdr3_aa: CAWSQGLAVNEQFF

j_call: TRBJ1-1
v_call: TRBV27
cdr3_aa: CASSRTGLNTEAFF

j_call: TRBJ2-5
v_call: TRBV11-1
cdr3_aa: CASSSRLAGEQETQYF